A single sample is the source of the 30 T cell receptor beta chains below, sequenced in a study of T-cell reconstitution after alpha-beta-depleted transplantation in children. Preparing the TCRbeta library involved the use of unique molecular identifiers. One entry per CDR3 protein, called by TCRdb with MiXCR from the PCR reads. There are approximately 170,000 distinct CDR3 sequences in the sample; around 10% occur only once, and around 13% lies in the top ten. Here the sequenced sample was PBMCs, taken before TCRalphabeta/CD19-depleted stem cell transplant. The receptors here all came from a boy between 2 and 10 years old with acute myeloid leukemia, due to receive a stem cell transplant.

This clonotype appeared many times. The chain joins TRBV29-1 to TRBJ2-7, with 10 nucleotides matching TRBD2. Germline CDR1 is SQVTM and CDR2 is ANQGSEA. This CDR3 contains 14 residues. V shed 6 bases and J 1 base; nucleotides not matched to a gene: 6. CDR3 protein: CSVERTSGSYEQYF. The CDR3 DNA reads as TGCAGCGTCGAGAGGACTAGCGGTTCCTACGAGCAGTACTTC.

This clonotype was detected many times. V and J are TRBV5-1 and TRBJ2-1; D tentatively reads TRBD1 or TRBD2 (6 bases each). This CDR3 comprises 15 residues. V was pared by 4 bases and J by 0 bases, with 11 bases between. Germline V CDR1 and CDR2: SGHRS, YFSETQ. For the CDR3, the DNA is TGCGCCAGCAGCCAGGGGACTTCCTCCTACAATGAGCAGTTCTTC. This sequence encodes CASSQGTSSYNEQFF.

This clonotype was detected many times. The CDR3 spells CASVGRANYGYTF. The CDR3 region has the DNA TGTGCCAGCGTCGGGAGGGCTAACTATGGCTACACCTTC. The chain combines TRBV7-9 with TRBJ1-2; D call uncertain. Germline CDR1 SEHNR, CDR2 FQNEAQ (reference sequence). Trimming stripped 8 bases from V and 0 bases from J, with 10 bases between. The CDR3 sequence is 13 residues long.

Many counts were recorded for this clonotype. This chain joins TRBV3-1 and TRBJ2-3; 8 nucleotides align to TRBD1. This CDR3 region has 18 residues. V shed 3 bases, J shed 0 bases, and the junction held 11 bases outside the gene matches. CDR1 and CDR2 (germline): LGHDT, YNNKEL (reference sequence). This chain's CDR3 is CASSQWRTGIRSTDTQYF. CDR3 bases: TGTGCCAGCAGCCAGTGGAGGACAGGGATTCGGAGCACAGATACGCAGTATTTT.

This clonotype was detected many times. This chain links TRBV20-1 with TRBJ1-5, with D uncertain. V gave up 3 bases and J gave up 3 bases, with 9 bases separating them. CDR1 DFQATT and CDR2 SNEGSKA come from the germline V gene (reference sequence). There are 13 residues in the CDR3. CDR3 amino acids: CSASYVLNQPQHF. The CDR3 bases are TGCAGTGCTAGTTACGTCCTCAATCAGCCCCAGCATTTT.

In this sample, this clonotype turned up many times. The chain is built from TRBV15 and TRBJ1-4; D uncertain. This CDR3 spans 15 amino acids. V was cut by 5 bases and J by 5 bases, with 15 bases left in between. The germline CDR1 and CDR2 sequences are LNHNV and YYDKDF (reference sequence). The CDR3, as DNA: TGTGCCACCAGCGTCAAACGGGTAGAAAATGAAAAACTGTTTTTT. It specifies CATSVKRVENEKLFF.

This clonotype was detected many times. The chain links TRBV12-5 to TRBJ2-2; 7 nucleotides agree with TRBD1. The CDR3 loop spans 16 amino acids. Germline V gene data show CDR1 as LGHNT and CDR2 as FRNRAP. Trimming took 6 bases from V and 2 from J; bases not matched to a gene: 9. CDR3: CASGADREDNTGELFF. The CDR3 region has the DNA TGTGCTAGTGGCGCTGACAGGGAAGATAACACCGGGGAGCTGTTTTTT. Together with reference TRBV12-5 and TRBJ2-2, the CDR3 gives the full variable domain: DARVTQTPRHKVTEMGQEVTMRCQPILGHNTVFWYRQTMMQGLELLAYFRNRAPLDDSGMPKDRFSAEMPDATLATLKIQPSEPRDSAVYFCASGADREDNTGELFFGEGSRLTVL.

This clonotype was picked up many times. The chain couples TRBV6-1 to TRBJ2-7; a possible D gene is TRBD2 (6 bases). Trimming removed 7 bases at V and 3 bases at J, with 13 bases between. The CDR3 totals 13 residues. Germline CDR1 MNHNS, CDR2 SASEGT. CDR3 DNA: TGTGCCAGCACAATGGGGACTTTCTACGAGCAGTACTTC. It specifies CASTMGTFYEQYF.

This clonotype was detected ten times or more. This chain connects TRBV5-1 to TRBJ1-5; D remains ambiguous. V gave up 0 bases and J gave up 4 bases, with 5 bases separating them. This CDR3 region has 13 residues. The germline gives CDR1 SGHRS, CDR2 YFSETQ. CDR3 nucleotide sequence: TGCGCCAGCAGCTTGGTTCCTAATCAGCCCCAGCATTTT. Protein sequence: CASSLVPNQPQHF.

This clonotype has at least ten counts. This sequence joins TRBV20-1 and TRBJ1-4, with D uncertain. The CDR3 sequence is 11 residues long. The germline CDR1 and CDR2 sequences are DFQATT and SNEGSKA (reference sequence). V dropped 3 bases and J dropped 5 bases, with 4 bases sitting between them. In DNA, the CDR3 is TGCAGTGCTAGCGGGAATGAAAAACTGTTTTTT. Translation gives CSASGNEKLFF.

This clonotype showed up many times. The chain uses TRBV20-1 and TRBJ1-2, with D possibly matching TRBD1 (6 bases). V was trimmed by 6 bases and J by 6 bases, leaving 11 bases between them. In germline, CDR1 is DFQATT, CDR2 SNEGSKA (reference sequence). This CDR3 contains 11 residues. The chain's CDR3 is CSAPTGHGYTF. In nucleotides, the CDR3 is TGCAGTGCGCCGACAGGCCATGGCTACACCTTC.

Of note for this clonotype: A much larger clone lies one base from this, so it may be a read error. This CDR3 fails to terminate in the conserved phenylalanine or tryptophan, so it likely reflects a read error. The chain is built from TRBV12-3 or TRBV12-4 and TRBJ2-6; 7 bases map to TRBD1. With 5 bases clipped from V and 2 bases from J, the junction kept 9 bases outside the gene matches. The length of the CDR3 is 17 residues. The CDR3 bases are TGTGCCAGCAGTCTGGGACAGTCAAGTCCTGGGGCCAACGTCCTGACTTCC. Residues: CASSLGQSSPGANVLTS.

This clonotype was detected many times. V gene TRBV4-2 combines with J gene TRBJ1-2; 12 bases are shared with TRBD1. Per germline, CDR1 LGHNA and CDR2 YNFKEQ. The CDR3 is made up of 16 amino acids. Trimming took 3 bases from V and 8 from J; bases not matched to a gene: 10. CDR3 sequence (DNA): TGTGCCAGCAGCCATACCCGGGACAGGGGGCGGAGGGGCTACACCTTC. Amino acids: CASSHTRDRGRRGYTF.

This clonotype was found many times. The rearrangement uses TRBV28 and TRBJ2-7, with 7 nucleotides matching TRBD2. Losses at the gene ends were 0 bases for V and 3 bases for J; bases not matched to a gene: 2. Germline V gene lookup returns CDR1 MDHEN and CDR2 SYDVKM. The CDR3 runs 14 residues. CDR3 amino acids: CASSLWGGDYEQYF. The CDR3 DNA reads TGTGCCAGCAGTTTATGGGGAGGGGACTACGAGCAGTACTTC.

The V call is TRBV19, the J call TRBJ2-1, with D possibly TRBD1 on 5 matching bases. This CDR3 comprises 15 residues. The germline gives CDR1 LNHDA, CDR2 SQIVND (reference sequence). Deletions cut 0 bases from V and 5 bases from J, with 11 bases between. CDR3 in DNA: TGTGCCAGTAGTATAGATCTGCCCAGGGACAATGAGCAGTTCTTC. This translates into CASSIDLPRDNEQFF.

This clonotype was recorded many times. The genes are TRBV29-1 and TRBJ2-1; D gene unclear. The CDR3 covers 12 residues. Germline loops: CDR1 SQVTM, CDR2 ANQGSEA. V lost 0 bases and J 9 bases, leaving 9 bases between the germline ends. The CDR3 bases are TGCAGCGTTGAAGATGGCATCGTTGAGCAGTTCTTC. This sequence encodes CSVEDGIVEQFF.

This clonotype appeared many times. The chain recombines TRBV20-1 with TRBJ2-3; tentatively, D is TRBD1 (6 bases). CDR3 size: 14 residues. The germline CDR1 and CDR2 sequences are DFQATT and SNEGSKA (reference sequence). The V gene lost 3 bases and the J gene lost 5 bases, with 15 bases spanning the gap. The CDR3 reads CSARDHRAGDTQYF. CDR3 DNA: TGCAGTGCTAGGGACCACAGGGCTGGAGATACGCAGTATTTT.

This clonotype was detected ten times or more. The CDR3 bases are TGTGCCAGCCGCCCCGGGACAGGGACGTACGAGCAGTACTTC. The encoded protein is CASRPGTGTYEQYF. V is TRBV6-1 and J is TRBJ2-7, with TRBD1 matching over 9 bases. Germline CDR1 is MNHNS and CDR2 is SASEGT. The CDR3 has 14 residues. The ends lost 8 bases at V and 4 bases at J; junction bases unmatched: 9.

This clonotype has at least ten counts. The chain links TRBV4-1 to TRBJ2-5, with D tentatively TRBD1 (6 bases). The CDR3 covers 15 residues. Germline V gives CDR1 MGHRA, CDR2 YSYEKL. The V gene lost 3 bases and the J gene lost 2 bases, with 13 bases spanning the gap. CDR3 region: CASSQTAGDQETQYF. CDR3 DNA sequence: TGCGCCAGCAGCCAGACGGCAGGGGATCAAGAGACCCAGTACTTC.

In its sample, this clonotype was seen many times. The J gene is TRBJ2-5, the V gene TRBV7-3, with D tentatively TRBD2 (6 bases). There are 14 residues in the CDR3. V was pared by 5 bases and J by 4 bases, with 14 bases between. Germline V gives CDR1 SGHTA, CDR2 FQGTGA. The CDR3 DNA sequence: TGTGCCAGCAGCCGCGCGGGGCGGGGAGAGACCCAGTACTTC. This encodes CASSRAGRGETQYF.

This clonotype was detected many times. V usage is TRBV12-3 or TRBV12-4 and J usage is TRBJ2-1, with 8 bases identical to TRBD2. There are 14 residues in the CDR3. J gave up 8 bases and V 1 base, and 4 bases lay outside the gene matches. For the CDR3, the DNA is TGTGCCAGCAGTTTAGAGACGGGGGGGGATGAGCAGTTCTTC. Amino acids: CASSLETGGDEQFF.

At least ten counts were recorded for this clonotype. CDR3 region: CASSFSYSQTQYF. For the CDR3, the DNA is TGTGCCAGCAGCTTCTCCTATTCGCAGACCCAGTACTTC. This chain joins TRBV27 and TRBJ2-5; D unclear. Deletions cut 6 bases from V and 6 bases from J, with 14 bases between. From germline, CDR1 is MNHEY and CDR2 SMNVEV (reference sequence). The CDR3 covers 13 residues.

Many counts were recorded for this clonotype. The V and J genes are TRBV5-1 and TRBJ2-3; the match to TRBD2 covers 13 bases. CDR1 is SGHRS and CDR2 is YFSETQ in the germline V gene. This CDR3 is built from 16 residues. V gave up 4 bases and J gave up 1 base; unmatched junction bases: 3. CDR3 protein: CASSPGTSGGTDTQYF. The DNA of the CDR3 is TGCGCCAGCAGCCCCGGGACTAGCGGGGGCACAGATACGCAGTATTTT.

In this sample, this clonotype turned up many times. This sequence joins TRBV5-1 and TRBJ1-6, with unresolved D. Germline V gives CDR1 SGHRS, CDR2 YFSETQ. There are 16 residues in the CDR3. The V and J ends lost 2 bases and 8 bases respectively, with 17 bases between them. CDR3 residues: CASSFLPGIPDSPLHF. The CDR3 nucleotides read TGCGCCAGCAGCTTTCTGCCGGGGATCCCGGATTCACCCCTCCACTTT.

This clonotype has a count of ten or more. The chain couples TRBV5-1 to TRBJ2-6; D uncertain. Germline CDR1 reads SGHRS; CDR2 reads YFSETQ. The V gene lost 5 bases and the J gene lost 1 base, with 7 bases spanning the gap. The CDR3 runs to 14 residues. CDR3 loop: CASRVASGANVLTF. In nucleotides, the CDR3 is TGCGCCAGCAGGGTCGCTTCTGGGGCCAACGTCCTGACTTTC.

This clonotype occurred a few times. The chain recombines TRBV12-3 or TRBV12-4 with TRBJ1-6; a weak D match, TRBD1 (5 bases). Trimming shortened V by 8 bases and J by 9 bases, and 11 bases separated the two germline ends. The CDR3 runs to 12 residues. CDR3: CASGTGVSPLHF. Written as DNA, the CDR3 is TGTGCCAGCGGGACTGGGGTTTCACCCCTCCACTTT.

The chain recombines TRBV28 with TRBJ1-3; D is ambiguous. The CDR3 sequence is 16 residues long. V shed 5 bases and J shed 0 bases, with 14 bases lying between them. Germline lookup yields CDR1 MDHEN and CDR2 SYDVKM. The CDR3 loop reads CASSLPGANSGNTIYF. Written as DNA, the CDR3 is TGTGCCAGCAGTCTCCCGGGCGCGAACTCTGGAAACACCATATATTTT.

This clonotype was counted ten times or more. V usage is TRBV18 and J usage is TRBJ2-5, with D possibly being TRBD1 (6 bases). V was clipped by 6 bases and J by 4 bases, with 12 bases between them. The CDR3 extends over 13 amino acids. Germline loops: CDR1 KGHSH, CDR2 LQKENI. The CDR3 sequence is CASSRTGPETQYF. The CDR3 DNA reads TGTGCCAGCTCCCGCACAGGGCCAGAGACCCAGTACTTC.

This clonotype was detected many times. The CDR3 DNA sequence: TGTGCCAGCAGCTTAGCGTCCGGGACTCCCTACGAGCAGTACTTC. Translation gives CASSLASGTPYEQYF. The chain recombines TRBV7-2 with TRBJ2-7; a possible D gene is TRBD2 (6 bases). The germline gives CDR1 SGHTA, CDR2 FQGNSA. The V and J ends lost 0 bases and 2 bases respectively, with 11 bases between them. There are 15 residues in the CDR3.

This clonotype was picked up many times. J is TRBJ2-4 and V is TRBV6-5, with D uncertain. Trimming cost V 2 bases and J 5 bases, with 13 bases left between them. The CDR3 loop spans 15 amino acids. CDR1 MNHEY and CDR2 SVGAGI come from the germline V gene. CDR3: CASSYPTTSENIQYF. CDR3 DNA: TGTGCCAGCAGTTACCCGACAACCTCGGAAAACATTCAGTACTTC.